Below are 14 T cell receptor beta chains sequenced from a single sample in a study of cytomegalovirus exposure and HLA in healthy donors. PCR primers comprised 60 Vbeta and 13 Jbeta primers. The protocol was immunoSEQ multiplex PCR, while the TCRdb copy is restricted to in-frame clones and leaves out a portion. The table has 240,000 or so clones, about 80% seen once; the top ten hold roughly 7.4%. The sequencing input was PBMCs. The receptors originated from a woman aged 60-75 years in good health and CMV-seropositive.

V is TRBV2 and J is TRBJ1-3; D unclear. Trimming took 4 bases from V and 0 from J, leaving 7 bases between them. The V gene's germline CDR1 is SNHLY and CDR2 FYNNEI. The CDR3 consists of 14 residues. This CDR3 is CASSGALSGNTIYF. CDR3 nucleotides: TGTGCCAGCAGTGGGGCCCTCTCTGGAAACACCATATATTTT.

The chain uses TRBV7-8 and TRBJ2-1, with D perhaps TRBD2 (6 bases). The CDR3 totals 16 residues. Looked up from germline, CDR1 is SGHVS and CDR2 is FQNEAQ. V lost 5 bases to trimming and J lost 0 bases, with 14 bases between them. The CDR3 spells CASSLSAGSSYNEQFF. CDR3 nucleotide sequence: TGTGCCAGCAGCCTATCAGCGGGCTCCTCCTACAATGAGCAGTTCTTC.

CDR3 nucleotide sequence: TGTGCCAGCATGAAGGGAGCCGGGGAGCTGTTTTTT. It encodes CASMKGAGELFF. The V and J genes are TRBV6-5 and TRBJ2-2, with a weak D call TRBD2 (5 bases). The CDR3 spans 12 residues. Germline V gene sequence: CDR1 MNHEY, CDR2 SVGAGI. The ends were cut back, 7 bases at V and 6 bases at J, with 9 bases in the middle.

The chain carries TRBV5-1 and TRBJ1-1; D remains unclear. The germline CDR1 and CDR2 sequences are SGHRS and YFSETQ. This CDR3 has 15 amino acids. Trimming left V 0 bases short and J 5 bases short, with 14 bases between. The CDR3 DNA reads TGCGCCAGCAGCTTGGGGCGAGGGTCCGTTACTGAAGCTTTCTTT. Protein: CASSLGRGSVTEAFF.

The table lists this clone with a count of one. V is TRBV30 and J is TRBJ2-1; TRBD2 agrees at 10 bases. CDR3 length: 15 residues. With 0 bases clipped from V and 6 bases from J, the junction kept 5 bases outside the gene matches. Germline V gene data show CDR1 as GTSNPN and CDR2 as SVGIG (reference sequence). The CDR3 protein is CAWSVISGRGNEQFF. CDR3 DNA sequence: TGTGCCTGGAGTGTAATAAGCGGGAGGGGCAATGAGCAGTTCTTC.

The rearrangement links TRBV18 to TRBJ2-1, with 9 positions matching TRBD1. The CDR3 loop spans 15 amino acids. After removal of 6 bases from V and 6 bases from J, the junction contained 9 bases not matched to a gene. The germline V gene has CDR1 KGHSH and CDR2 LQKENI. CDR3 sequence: CASSRTGQGSNEQFF. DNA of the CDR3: TGTGCCAGCTCCCGTACGGGACAGGGAAGCAATGAGCAGTTCTTC.

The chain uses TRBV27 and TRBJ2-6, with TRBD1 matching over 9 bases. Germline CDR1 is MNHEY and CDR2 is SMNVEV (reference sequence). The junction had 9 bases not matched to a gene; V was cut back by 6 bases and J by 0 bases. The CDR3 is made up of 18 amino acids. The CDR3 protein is CASRSWGQGSSGANVLTF. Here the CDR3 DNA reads TGTGCCAGCAGATCCTGGGGACAGGGCTCCTCTGGGGCCAACGTCCTGACTTTC.

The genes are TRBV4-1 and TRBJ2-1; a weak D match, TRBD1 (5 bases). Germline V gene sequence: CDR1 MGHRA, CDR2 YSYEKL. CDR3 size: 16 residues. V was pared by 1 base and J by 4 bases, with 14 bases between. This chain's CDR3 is CASSQGGRALYNEQFF. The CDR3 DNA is TGCGCCAGCAGCCAAGGGGGCAGGGCGTTGTACAATGAGCAGTTCTTC.

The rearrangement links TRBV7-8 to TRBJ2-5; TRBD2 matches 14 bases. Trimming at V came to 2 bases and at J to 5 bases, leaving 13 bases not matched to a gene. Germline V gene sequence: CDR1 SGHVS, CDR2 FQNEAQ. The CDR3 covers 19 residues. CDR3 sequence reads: CASSLKRLAGGPLQETQYF. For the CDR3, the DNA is TGTGCCAGCAGCTTAAAGAGACTAGCGGGAGGGCCTTTGCAGGAGACCCAGTACTTC.

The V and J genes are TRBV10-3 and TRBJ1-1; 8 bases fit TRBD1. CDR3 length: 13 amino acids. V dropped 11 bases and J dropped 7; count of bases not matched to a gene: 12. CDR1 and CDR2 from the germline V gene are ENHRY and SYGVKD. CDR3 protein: CASTHRGEVEAFF. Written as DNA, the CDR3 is TGTGCCTCGACCCACAGGGGGGAGGTTGAAGCTTTCTTT.

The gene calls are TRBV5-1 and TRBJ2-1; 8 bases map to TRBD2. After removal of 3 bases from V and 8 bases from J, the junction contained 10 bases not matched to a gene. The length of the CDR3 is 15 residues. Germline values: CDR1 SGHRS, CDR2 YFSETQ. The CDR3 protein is CASSWPRAGVYEQFF. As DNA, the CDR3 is TGCGCCAGCAGCTGGCCTCGAGCGGGAGTATATGAGCAGTTCTTC.

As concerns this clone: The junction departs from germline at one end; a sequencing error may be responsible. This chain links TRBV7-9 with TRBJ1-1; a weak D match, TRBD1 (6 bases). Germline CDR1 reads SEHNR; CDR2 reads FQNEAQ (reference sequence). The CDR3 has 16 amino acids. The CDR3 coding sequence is TGTTCCAGCAGCTTAGCGGGGGGGCAGGGGAGGACTGAAGCTTTCTTT. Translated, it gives CSSSLAGGQGRTEAFF.

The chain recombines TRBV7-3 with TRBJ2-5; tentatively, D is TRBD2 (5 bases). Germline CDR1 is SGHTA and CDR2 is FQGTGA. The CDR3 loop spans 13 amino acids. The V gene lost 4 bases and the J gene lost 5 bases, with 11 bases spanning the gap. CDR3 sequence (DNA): TGTGCCAGCAGCTCGGGATTGGCGGAGACCCAGTACTTC. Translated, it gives CASSSGLAETQYF.

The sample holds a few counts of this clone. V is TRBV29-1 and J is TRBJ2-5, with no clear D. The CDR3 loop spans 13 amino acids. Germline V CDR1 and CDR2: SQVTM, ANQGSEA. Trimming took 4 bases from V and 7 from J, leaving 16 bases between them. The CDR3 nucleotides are TGCAGCGTTGCACCCTTAGCCCCGAGGACCCAGTACTTC. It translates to CSVAPLAPRTQYF.